A single sample gave rise to the 7 T cell receptor beta chains below, sequenced in a study of radiation and T cells in renal cell carcinoma. The protocol was immunoSEQ multiplex PCR, while the TCRdb copy is restricted to in-frame clones and leaves out a portion. Counted here are tens of thousands of clones, roughly 80% occurring once; the ten biggest clones make up about 6.3%. Time point reported: blood 4 weeks post-SBRT, at nephrectomy. Documented treatment: 15 Gy SBRT to primary tumor, nephrectomy 4 weeks later. The sample here was blood, taken from a patient whose treatment included radiotherapy and nephrectomy. These receptor sequences come from a man aged 60 to 69 with renal cell carcinoma.

The chain is built from TRBV5-1 and TRBJ1-2, with no clear D. Trimming left V 4 bases short and J 6 bases short, with 25 bases between. The CDR3 sequence is 17 residues long. The V gene's germline CDR1 is SGHRS and CDR2 YFSETQ. The CDR3 is CASSRDPQQSQSNGYTF. The CDR3 DNA follows: TGCGCCAGCAGCCGCGACCCCCAACAGAGTCAAAGTAATGGCTACACCTTC. Combining the CDR3 with reference TRBV5-1 and TRBJ1-2 gives the whole variable domain KAGVTQTPRYLIKTRGQQVTLSCSPISGHRSVSWYQQTPGQGLQFLFEYFSETQRNKGNFPGRFSGRQFSNSRSEMNVSTLELGDSALYLCASSRDPQQSQSNGYTFGSGTRLTVV.

The J gene is TRBJ1-1, the V gene TRBV27; tentatively, D is TRBD1 (6 bases). Germline-derived CDR1 and CDR2 are MNHEY and SMNVEV (reference sequence). The CDR3 has 14 amino acids. The V end lost 3 bases, the J end lost 6 bases, and 14 bases lay between the germline ends. The CDR3 sequence is CASSLGTGRAEAFF. CDR3 DNA sequence: TGTGCCAGCAGTTTGGGCACAGGGAGGGCTGAAGCTTTCTTT.

This clone was seen more than once but under ten times. V gene TRBV30 combines with J gene TRBJ1-1; perhaps TRBD1 as D (5 bases). The CDR3 consists of 15 residues. Per the germline V gene, CDR1 is GTSNPN and CDR2 is SVGIG (reference sequence). Trimming cost V 5 bases and J 0 bases, with 16 bases left between them. The CDR3 loop is CAWGRPRDLNTEAFF. In DNA, the CDR3 is TGTGCCTGGGGGCGGCCCAGGGACCTGAACACTGAAGCTTTCTTT.

The chain uses TRBV25-1 and TRBJ1-2; no firm D call. The CDR3 has 12 residues. Deletions cut 2 bases from V and 5 bases from J, with 6 bases between. Germline V gene sequence: CDR1 MGHDK, CDR2 SYGVNS. The CDR3 spells CASSEPPYGYTF. The CDR3 bases are TGTGCCAGCAGTGAACCCCCGTATGGCTACACCTTC.

J is TRBJ1-1 and V is TRBV7-9; D unclear. Trimming stripped 2 bases from V and 4 bases from J, with 11 bases between. This CDR3 spans 14 amino acids. CDR1 and CDR2 (germline): SEHNR, FQNEAQ (reference sequence). The CDR3 region is CASSLSELATEAFF. CDR3 coding DNA: TGTGCCAGCAGCTTATCAGAGCTGGCCACTGAAGCTTTCTTT.

V usage is TRBV30 and J usage is TRBJ1-5, with 7 bases fitting TRBD1. V lost 0 bases to trimming and J lost 3 bases; unmatched junction nucleotides: 11. Germline CDR1 is GTSNPN and CDR2 is SVGIG (reference sequence). This CDR3 has 17 amino acids. CDR3 sequence: CAWSVGRTGALNQPQHF. CDR3 DNA sequence: TGTGCCTGGAGTGTCGGTCGAACAGGGGCTCTCAATCAGCCCCAGCATTTT.

V is TRBV10-2 and J is TRBJ1-1; no reliable D call. Germline lookup yields CDR1 WSHSY and CDR2 SAAADI. V gave up 1 base and J gave up 1 base, with 16 bases separating them. This CDR3 has 17 amino acids. The CDR3 spells CASSEFLMGSANTEAFF. For the CDR3, the DNA is TGCGCCAGCAGTGAGTTCTTAATGGGGTCGGCGAACACTGAAGCTTTCTTT.